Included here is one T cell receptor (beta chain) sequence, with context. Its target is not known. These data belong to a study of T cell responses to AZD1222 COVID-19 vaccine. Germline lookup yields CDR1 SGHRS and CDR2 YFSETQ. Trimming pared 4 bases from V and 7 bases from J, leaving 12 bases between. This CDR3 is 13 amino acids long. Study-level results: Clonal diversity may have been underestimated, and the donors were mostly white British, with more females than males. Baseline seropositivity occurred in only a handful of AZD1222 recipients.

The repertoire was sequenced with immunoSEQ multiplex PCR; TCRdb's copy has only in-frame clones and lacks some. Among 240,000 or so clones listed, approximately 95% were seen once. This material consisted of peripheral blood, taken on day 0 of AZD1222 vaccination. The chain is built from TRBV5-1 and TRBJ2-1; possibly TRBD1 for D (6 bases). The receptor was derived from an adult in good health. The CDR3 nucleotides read TGCGCCAGCAGCACGGACAGAATTAATGAGCAGTTCTTC. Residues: CASSTDRINEQFF.